The present TCR beta chain was sequenced within a study of T cell changes during pregnancy in multiple sclerosis. The CDR3 covers 15 residues. V was trimmed by 1 base and J by 2 bases, leaving 12 bases between them. From germline, CDR1 is MGHRA and CDR2 YSYEKL. This clone was seen once. Data came from immunoSEQ multiplex PCR; TCRdb stores just in-frame clones and leaves some out. The sample includes around 50,000 clones, 94% of them seen just once. The receptor comes from a female donor with multiple sclerosis, enrolled in a pregnancy study. The material was CD8+ T cells from peripheral blood mononuclear cells, obtained in the first trimester of pregnancy. The chain is built from TRBV4-1 and TRBJ2-7, with D possibly being TRBD1 (5 bases). The DNA of the CDR3 is TGCGCCAGCAGCCAAGGGTCGGACATAACCTACGAGCAGTACTTC. Amino acids: CASSQGSDITYEQYF.